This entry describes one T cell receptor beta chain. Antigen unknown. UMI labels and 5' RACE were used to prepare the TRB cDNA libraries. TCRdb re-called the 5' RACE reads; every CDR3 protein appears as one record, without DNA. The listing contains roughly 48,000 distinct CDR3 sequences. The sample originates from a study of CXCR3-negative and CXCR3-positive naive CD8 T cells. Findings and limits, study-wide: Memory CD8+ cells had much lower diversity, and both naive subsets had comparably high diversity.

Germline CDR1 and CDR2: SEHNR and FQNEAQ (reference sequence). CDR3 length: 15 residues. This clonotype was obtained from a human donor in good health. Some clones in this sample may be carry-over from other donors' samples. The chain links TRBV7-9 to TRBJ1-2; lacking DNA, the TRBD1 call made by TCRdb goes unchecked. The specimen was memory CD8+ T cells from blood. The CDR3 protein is CASSQDRGAHYGYTF.